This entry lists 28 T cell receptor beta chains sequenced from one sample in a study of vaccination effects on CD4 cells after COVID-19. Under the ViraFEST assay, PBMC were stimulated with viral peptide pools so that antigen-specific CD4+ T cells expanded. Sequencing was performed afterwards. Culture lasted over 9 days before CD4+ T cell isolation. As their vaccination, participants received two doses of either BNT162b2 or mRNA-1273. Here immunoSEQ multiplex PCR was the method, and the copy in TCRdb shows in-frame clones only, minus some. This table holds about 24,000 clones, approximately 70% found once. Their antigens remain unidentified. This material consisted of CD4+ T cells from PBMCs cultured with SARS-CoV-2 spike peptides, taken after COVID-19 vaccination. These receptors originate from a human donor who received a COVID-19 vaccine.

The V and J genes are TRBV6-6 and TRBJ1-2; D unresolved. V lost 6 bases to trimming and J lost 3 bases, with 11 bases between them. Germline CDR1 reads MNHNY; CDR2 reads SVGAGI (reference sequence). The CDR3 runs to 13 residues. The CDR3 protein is CASSQDGDYGYTF. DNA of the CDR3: TGTGCCAGCAGCCAAGATGGGGACTATGGCTACACCTTC.

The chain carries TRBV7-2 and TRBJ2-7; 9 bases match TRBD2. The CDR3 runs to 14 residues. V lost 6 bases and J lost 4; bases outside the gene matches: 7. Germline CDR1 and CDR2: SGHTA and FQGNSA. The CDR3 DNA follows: TGTGCCAGCAGGCGTGGGGCGGGAGGGTACGAGCAGTACTTC. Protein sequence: CASRRGAGGYEQYF.

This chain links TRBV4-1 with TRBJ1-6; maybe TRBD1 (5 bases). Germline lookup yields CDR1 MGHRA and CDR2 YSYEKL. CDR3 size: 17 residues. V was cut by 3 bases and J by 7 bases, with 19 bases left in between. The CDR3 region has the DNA TGCGCCAGCAGCCACGAACCCACTGGGAGGGGAAATTCACCCCTCCACTTT. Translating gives CASSHEPTGRGNSPLHF.

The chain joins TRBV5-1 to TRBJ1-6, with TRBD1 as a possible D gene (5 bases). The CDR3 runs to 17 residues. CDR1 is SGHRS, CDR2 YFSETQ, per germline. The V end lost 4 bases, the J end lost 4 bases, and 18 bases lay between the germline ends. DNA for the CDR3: TGCGCCAGCAGCGCAAAAATACCGGGACTGTATAATTCACCCCTCCACTTT. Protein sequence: CASSAKIPGLYNSPLHF.

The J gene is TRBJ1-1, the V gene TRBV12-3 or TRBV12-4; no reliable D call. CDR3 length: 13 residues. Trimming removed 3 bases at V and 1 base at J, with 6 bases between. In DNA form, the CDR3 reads TGTGCCAGCAGTTTGGGCAAGAACACTGAAGCTTTCTTT. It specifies CASSLGKNTEAFF.

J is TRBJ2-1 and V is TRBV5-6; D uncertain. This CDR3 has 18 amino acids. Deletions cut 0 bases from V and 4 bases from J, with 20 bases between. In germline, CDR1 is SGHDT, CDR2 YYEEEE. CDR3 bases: TGTGCCAGCAGCTTGGCCTCAAGTGGAGATATCTCGTACAATGAGCAGTTCTTC. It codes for CASSLASSGDISYNEQFF.

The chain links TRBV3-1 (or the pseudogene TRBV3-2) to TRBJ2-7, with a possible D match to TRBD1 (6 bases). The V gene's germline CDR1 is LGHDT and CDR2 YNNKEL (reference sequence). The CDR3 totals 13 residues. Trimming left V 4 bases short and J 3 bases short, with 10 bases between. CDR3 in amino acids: CASSLAGVYEQYF. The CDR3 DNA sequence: TGTGCCAGCAGCCTAGCAGGGGTCTACGAGCAGTACTTC.

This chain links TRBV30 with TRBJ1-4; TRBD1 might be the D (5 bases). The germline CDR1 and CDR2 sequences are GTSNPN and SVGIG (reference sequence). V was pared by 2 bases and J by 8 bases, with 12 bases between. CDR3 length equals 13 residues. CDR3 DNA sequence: TGTGCCTGGAGTTTATGGGGCGCAGAAAAACTGTTTTTT. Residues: CAWSLWGAEKLFF.

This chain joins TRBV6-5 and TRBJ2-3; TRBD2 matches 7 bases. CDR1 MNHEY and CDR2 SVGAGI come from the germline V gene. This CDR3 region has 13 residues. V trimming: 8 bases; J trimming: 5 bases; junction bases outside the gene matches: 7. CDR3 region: CASLTGGGDTQYF. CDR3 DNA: TGTGCCAGCCTCACTGGCGGGGGAGATACGCAGTATTTT.

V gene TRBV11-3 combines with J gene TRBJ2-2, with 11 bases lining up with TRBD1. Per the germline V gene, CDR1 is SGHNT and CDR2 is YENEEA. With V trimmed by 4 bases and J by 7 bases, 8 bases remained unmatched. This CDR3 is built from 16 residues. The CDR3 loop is CASSSWGTGGYGELFF. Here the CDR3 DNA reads TGTGCCAGCAGCTCCTGGGGGACAGGGGGTTACGGGGAGCTGTTTTTT.

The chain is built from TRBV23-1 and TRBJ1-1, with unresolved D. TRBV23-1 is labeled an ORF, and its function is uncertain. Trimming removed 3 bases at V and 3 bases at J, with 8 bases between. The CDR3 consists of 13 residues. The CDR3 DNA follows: TGCGCCAGCAGTCAGGGAGATTACACTGAAGCTTTCTTT. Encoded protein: CASSQGDYTEAFF.

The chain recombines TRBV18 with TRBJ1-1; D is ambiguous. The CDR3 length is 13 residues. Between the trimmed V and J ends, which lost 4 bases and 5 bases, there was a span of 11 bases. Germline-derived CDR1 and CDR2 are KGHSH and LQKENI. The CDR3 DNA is TGTGCCAGCTCACAGGGTCGCGAGACTGAAGCTTTCTTT. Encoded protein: CASSQGRETEAFF.

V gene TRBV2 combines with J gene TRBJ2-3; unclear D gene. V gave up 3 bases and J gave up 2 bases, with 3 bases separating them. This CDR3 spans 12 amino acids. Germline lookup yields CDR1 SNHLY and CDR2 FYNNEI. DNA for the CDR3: TGTGCCAGCAGTGACTACACAGATACGCAGTATTTT. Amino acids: CASSDYTDTQYF.

The CDR3 DNA reads TGTGCCAGCAGCTTAGACGTCGAAAAACTGTTTTTT. This encodes CASSLDVEKLFF. V and J are TRBV7-9 and TRBJ1-4; D is ambiguous. The CDR3 is 12 residues long. Germline V gene lookup returns CDR1 SEHNR and CDR2 FQNEAQ (reference sequence). V gave up 1 base and J gave up 8 bases, with 5 bases separating them.

This CDR3 is CASRGLAGVDEQFF. The CDR3 DNA reads as TGCGCCAGCAGGGGACTAGCGGGGGTAGATGAGCAGTTCTTC. The V gene is TRBV5-1, the J gene TRBJ2-1, with 14 bases aligning to TRBD2. CDR3 length: 14 residues. CDR1 SGHRS and CDR2 YFSETQ come from the germline V gene. Trimming took 5 bases from V and 8 from J; bases not matched to a gene: 3. The variable domain in full, with the rest retrieved from reference TRBV5-1 and TRBJ2-1, is KAGVTQTPRYLIKTRGQQVTLSCSPISGHRSVSWYQQTPGQGLQFLFEYFSETQRNKGNFPGRFSGRQFSNSRSEMNVSTLELGDSALYLCASRGLAGVDEQFFGPGTRLTVL.

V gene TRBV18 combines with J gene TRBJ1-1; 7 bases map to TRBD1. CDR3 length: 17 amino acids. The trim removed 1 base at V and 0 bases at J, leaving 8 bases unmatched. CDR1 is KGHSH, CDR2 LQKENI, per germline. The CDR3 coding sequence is TGTGCCAGCTCACCACTCCCAGGGGGGTACATGAACACTGAAGCTTTCTTT. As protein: CASSPLPGGYMNTEAFF.

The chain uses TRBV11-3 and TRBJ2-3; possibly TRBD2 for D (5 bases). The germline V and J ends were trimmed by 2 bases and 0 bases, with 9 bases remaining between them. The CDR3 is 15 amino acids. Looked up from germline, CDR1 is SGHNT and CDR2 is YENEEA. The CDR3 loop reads CASSLSPGSTDTQYF. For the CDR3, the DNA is TGTGCCAGCAGCTTAAGTCCGGGGAGCACAGATACGCAGTATTTT.

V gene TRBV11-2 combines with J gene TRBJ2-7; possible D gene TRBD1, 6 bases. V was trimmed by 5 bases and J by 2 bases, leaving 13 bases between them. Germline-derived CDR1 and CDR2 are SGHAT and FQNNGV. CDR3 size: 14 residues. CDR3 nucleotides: TGTGCCAGCAGCACTCGACAGGCGACCTACGAGCAGTACTTC. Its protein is CASSTRQATYEQYF.

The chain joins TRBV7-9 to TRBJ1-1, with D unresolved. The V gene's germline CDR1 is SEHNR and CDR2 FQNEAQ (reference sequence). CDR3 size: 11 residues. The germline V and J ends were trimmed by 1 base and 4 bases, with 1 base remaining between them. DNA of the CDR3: TGTGCCAGCAGCTTAGTCACTGAAGCTTTCTTT. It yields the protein CASSLVTEAFF.

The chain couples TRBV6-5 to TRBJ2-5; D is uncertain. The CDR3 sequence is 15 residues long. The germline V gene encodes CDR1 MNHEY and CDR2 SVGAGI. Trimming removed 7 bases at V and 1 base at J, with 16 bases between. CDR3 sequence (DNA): TGTGCCAGCACATATGGGCAGCTTCGCCAAGAGACCCAGTACTTC. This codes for CASTYGQLRQETQYF.

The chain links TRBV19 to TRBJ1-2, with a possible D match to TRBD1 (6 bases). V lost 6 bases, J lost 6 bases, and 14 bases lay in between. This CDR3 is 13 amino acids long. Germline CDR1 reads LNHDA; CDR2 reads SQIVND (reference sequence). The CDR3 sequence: CASRVQGPNGYTF. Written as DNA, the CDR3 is TGTGCCAGTAGGGTACAGGGACCTAATGGCTACACCTTC.

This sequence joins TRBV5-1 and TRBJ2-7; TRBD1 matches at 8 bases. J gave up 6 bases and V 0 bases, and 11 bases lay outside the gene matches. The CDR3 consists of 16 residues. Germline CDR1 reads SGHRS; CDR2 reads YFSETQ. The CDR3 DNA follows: TGCGCCAGCAGCTTGGAGTCGGGACAGGTATCAGGCGAGCAGTACTTC. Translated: CASSLESGQVSGEQYF.

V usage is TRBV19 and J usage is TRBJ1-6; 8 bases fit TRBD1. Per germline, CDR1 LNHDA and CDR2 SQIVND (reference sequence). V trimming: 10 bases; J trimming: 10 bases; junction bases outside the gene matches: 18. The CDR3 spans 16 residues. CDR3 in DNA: TGTGCCACCAGTATAGGGGGGGGCAGGGGGCAGTCACCCCTCCACTTT. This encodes CATSIGGGRGQSPLHF.

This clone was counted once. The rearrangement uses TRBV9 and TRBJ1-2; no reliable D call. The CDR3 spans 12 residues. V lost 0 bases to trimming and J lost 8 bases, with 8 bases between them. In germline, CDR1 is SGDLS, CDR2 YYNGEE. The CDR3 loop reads CASSVAGNGYTF. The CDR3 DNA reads TGTGCCAGCAGCGTAGCGGGGAACGGCTACACCTTC.

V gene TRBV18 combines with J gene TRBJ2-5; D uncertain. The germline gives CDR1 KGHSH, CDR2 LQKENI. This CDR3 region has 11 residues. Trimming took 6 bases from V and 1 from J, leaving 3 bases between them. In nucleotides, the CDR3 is TGTGCCAGCTCGCTCCAAGAGACCCAGTACTTC. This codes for CASSLQETQYF.

CDR3 DNA: TGTGCCAGCTCACCATTGGGGAACGAGCAGTACTTC. Translation: CASSPLGNEQYF. The V and J genes are TRBV18 and TRBJ2-7; no firm D call. This CDR3 is built from 12 residues. V was trimmed by 2 bases and J by 5 bases, leaving 7 bases between them. The germline V gene encodes CDR1 KGHSH and CDR2 LQKENI.

The CDR3 loop is CASGLVSGVPYEQYF. Written as DNA, the CDR3 is TGTGCTAGTGGTTTGGTATCGGGAGTCCCCTACGAGCAGTACTTC. The chain links TRBV12-5 to TRBJ2-7, with a possible D match to TRBD2 (6 bases). Germline CDR1 is LGHNT and CDR2 is FRNRAP. The V end was cut by 0 bases, the J end by 2 bases, with 11 bases between. The CDR3 has 15 residues. The full variable domain, in which reference TRBV12-5 and TRBJ2-7 provide the parts outside the CDR3, is DARVTQTPRHKVTEMGQEVTMRCQPILGHNTVFWYRQTMMQGLELLAYFRNRAPLDDSGMPKDRFSAEMPDATLATLKIQPSEPRDSAVYFCASGLVSGVPYEQYFGPGTRLTVT.

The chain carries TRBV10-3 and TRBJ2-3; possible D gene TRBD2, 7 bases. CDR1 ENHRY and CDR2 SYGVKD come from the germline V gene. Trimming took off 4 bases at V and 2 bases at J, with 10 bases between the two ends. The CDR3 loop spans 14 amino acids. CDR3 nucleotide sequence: TGTGCCATCAGTGGAGGGGGGGCCACAGATACGCAGTATTTT. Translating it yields CAISGGGATDTQYF.